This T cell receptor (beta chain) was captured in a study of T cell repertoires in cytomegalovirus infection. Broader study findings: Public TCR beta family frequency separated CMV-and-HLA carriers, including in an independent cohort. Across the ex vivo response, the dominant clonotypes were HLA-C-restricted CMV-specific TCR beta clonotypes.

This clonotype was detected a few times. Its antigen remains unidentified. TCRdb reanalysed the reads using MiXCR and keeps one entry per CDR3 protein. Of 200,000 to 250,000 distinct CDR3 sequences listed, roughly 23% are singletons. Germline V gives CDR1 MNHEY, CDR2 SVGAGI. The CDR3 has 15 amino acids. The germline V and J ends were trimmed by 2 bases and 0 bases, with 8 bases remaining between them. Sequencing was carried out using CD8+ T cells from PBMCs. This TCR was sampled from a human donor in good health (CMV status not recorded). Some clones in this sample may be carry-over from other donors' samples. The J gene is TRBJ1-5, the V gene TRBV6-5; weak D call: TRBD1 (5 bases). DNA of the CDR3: TGTGCCAGCAGTTACGCAGGGAATAGCAATCAGCCCCAGCATTTT. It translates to CASSYAGNSNQPQHF.